A single T cell receptor (beta chain) is shown here with its context. The CDR3 spans 14 residues. Germline values: CDR1 LNHDA, CDR2 SQIVND (reference sequence). The V and J ends lost 3 bases and 2 bases respectively, with 11 bases between them. These data originate in a study of shared T cell receptors in the human thymus. The data were produced by immunoSEQ multiplex PCR, yet TCRdb's version contains in-frame clones alone and is incomplete. The top ten clones hold more than 0.01% of a sample with 500,000 to 550,000 clones, around 78% of them seen once. The same data also contributed to another study, on human thymus T cells.

This chain joins TRBV19 and TRBJ2-7; D is undetermined. The clonotype originates from a boy under two years old with a congenital heart defect. Sequenced material: thymocytes. This CDR3 is CASSIRPETYEQYF. For the CDR3, the DNA is TGTGCCAGTAGTATCCGCCCCGAGACCTACGAGCAGTACTTC.